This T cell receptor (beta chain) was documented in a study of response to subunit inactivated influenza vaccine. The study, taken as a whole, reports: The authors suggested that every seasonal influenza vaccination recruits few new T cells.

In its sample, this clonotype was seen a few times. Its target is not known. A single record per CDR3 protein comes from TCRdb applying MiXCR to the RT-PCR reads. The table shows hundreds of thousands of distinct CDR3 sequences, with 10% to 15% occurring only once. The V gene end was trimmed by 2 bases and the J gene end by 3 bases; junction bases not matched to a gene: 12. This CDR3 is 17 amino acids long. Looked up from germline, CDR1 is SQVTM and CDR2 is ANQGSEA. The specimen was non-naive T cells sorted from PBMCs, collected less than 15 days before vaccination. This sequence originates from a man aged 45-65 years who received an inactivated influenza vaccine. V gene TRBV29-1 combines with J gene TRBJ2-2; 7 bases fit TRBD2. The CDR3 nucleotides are TGCAGCGTTGAAATCGGGCGGGCTAGCGGTTACACCGGGGAGCTGTTTTTT. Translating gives CSVEIGRASGYTGELFF.